This TCR beta chain comes out of a study of T cell responses to AZD1222 COVID-19 vaccine. Overall study: Second-dose timings of about 4 or about 12 weeks were pooled. Regarding the study as a whole: The study sampled repertoires only after the peak T cell response. Baseline seropositivity characterized only a handful of AZD1222 recipients. Elevations in Spike-specific TCR breadth and depth followed administration of two AZD1222 doses.

Points on this clone: Its specificity is not known.

The CDR3 length is 15 residues. Deletions cut 2 bases from V and 3 bases from J, with 10 bases between. The germline gives CDR1 KGHSY, CDR2 FQNENV. Some clones are missing from TCRdb's copy, which holds only in-frame ones; the method was immunoSEQ multiplex PCR. The data show around 130,000 clones, roughly 87% seen once. This rearrangement joins TRBV16 to TRBJ2-2; no clear D. Sequenced here: peripheral blood, sampled on day 0 of AZD1222 vaccination. The clonotype was recovered from an adult in good health. CDR3 sequence reads: CASSQRLRDTGELFF. CDR3 sequence (DNA): TGTGCCAGCAGCCAAAGGCTTAGGGACACCGGGGAGCTGTTTTTT.